Presented here are 25 T cell receptor beta chains from one specimen sequenced in a study of cytomegalovirus exposure and HLA in healthy donors. PCR amplification relied on 60 Vbeta primers (plus 13 Jbeta primers). The repertoire was sequenced with immunoSEQ multiplex PCR; TCRdb's copy has only in-frame clones and lacks some. Its clone listing holds under 200,000 clones. The specimen was PBMCs. The receptors originated from a woman between 18 and 29 years old in good health and CMV-seropositive.

The gene calls are TRBV13 and TRBJ1-1, with TRBD1 identical over 7 bases. J gave up 5 bases and V 5 bases, and 8 bases lay outside the gene matches. CDR3 length equals 14 residues. Germline CDR1 is PRHDT and CDR2 is FYEKMQ (reference sequence). CDR3 region: CASSVDRARTEAFF. The CDR3 nucleotides are TGTGCCAGCAGCGTCGACAGGGCCAGAACTGAAGCTTTCTTT. The complete variable domain, with remaining parts taken from reference TRBV13 and TRBJ1-1, reads AAGVIQSPRHLIKEKRETATLKCYPIPRHDTVYWYQQGPGQDPQFLISFYEKMQSDKGSIPDRFSAQQFSDYHSELNMSSLELGDSALYFCASSVDRARTEAFFGQGTRLTVV.

The rearrangement uses TRBV19 and TRBJ1-5; TRBD1 matches 9 bases. V lost 5 bases, J lost 2 bases, and 7 bases stayed unmatched. Germline-derived CDR1 and CDR2 are LNHDA and SQIVND (reference sequence). CDR3 size: 16 residues. As DNA, the CDR3 is TGTGCCAGTAGTGGCCGGGACAGGGTGGGCAATCAGCCCCAGCATTTT. The encoded protein is CASSGRDRVGNQPQHF.

This chain joins TRBV7-9 and TRBJ1-2; D unclear. The CDR3 consists of 13 residues. Between the trimmed V and J ends, which lost 1 base and 6 bases, there was a span of 9 bases. Per the germline V gene, CDR1 is SEHNR and CDR2 is FQNEAQ (reference sequence). CDR3 sequence: CASSLVKGDGYTF. As DNA, the CDR3 is TGTGCCAGCAGCTTAGTCAAAGGAGATGGCTACACCTTC.

The chain is built from TRBV6-4 and TRBJ1-5; maybe TRBD1 (6 bases). CDR3 length: 14 residues. V was trimmed by 8 bases and J by 6 bases, leaving 17 bases between them. Per germline, CDR1 MRHNA and CDR2 SNTAGT. As DNA, the CDR3 is TGTGCCAGCCCTTTTTGGACAGACTTTCAGCCCCAGCATTTT. Amino acid sequence: CASPFWTDFQPQHF.

The chain is built from TRBV5-1 and TRBJ1-4, with 10 nucleotides matching TRBD1. With 4 bases clipped from V and 6 bases from J, the junction kept 9 bases outside the gene matches. Germline values: CDR1 SGHRS, CDR2 YFSETQ. The CDR3 loop spans 16 amino acids. The CDR3 sequence: CASSTRTGGSYEKLFF. The CDR3 DNA sequence: TGCGCCAGCAGCACCCGGACAGGGGGTTCCTATGAAAAACTGTTTTTT. The full variable domain, completed using reference TRBV5-1 and TRBJ1-4, is KAGVTQTPRYLIKTRGQQVTLSCSPISGHRSVSWYQQTPGQGLQFLFEYFSETQRNKGNFPGRFSGRQFSNSRSEMNVSTLELGDSALYLCASSTRTGGSYEKLFFGSGTQLSVL.

J is TRBJ2-2 and V is TRBV7-6, with 11 nucleotides matching TRBD2. CDR1 and CDR2 (germline): SGHVS, FNYEAQ. The CDR3 runs to 17 residues. V was pared by 5 bases and J by 1 base, with 6 bases of the junction left unmatched. The CDR3, as DNA: TGTGCCAGCAGCCAATCCGGGACTAGCGGGAACACCGGGGAGCTGTTTTTT. Amino acids: CASSQSGTSGNTGELFF.

This chain connects TRBV7-2 to TRBJ2-2, with D perhaps TRBD2 (6 bases). The V gene's germline CDR1 is SGHTA and CDR2 FQGNSA. This CDR3 has 13 residues. Deletions cut 5 bases from V and 6 bases from J, with 10 bases between. Written as DNA, the CDR3 is TGTGCCAGCAGCACGGAGGGCCCCGGGGAGCTGTTTTTT. Its protein product is CASSTEGPGELFF.

The chain couples TRBV29-1 to TRBJ2-1; D possibly corresponds to TRBD2 (5 bases). The CDR3 is 12 amino acids. Germline-derived CDR1 and CDR2 are SQVTM and ANQGSEA. The V end was cut by 6 bases, the J end by 5 bases, with 11 bases between. CDR3 DNA: TGCAGCGTAGGAACCGGGGACAATGAGCAGTTCTTC. Translating it yields CSVGTGDNEQFF.

The gene calls are TRBV5-6 and TRBJ2-1, with TRBD2 matching 7 bases. Germline CDR1 SGHDT, CDR2 YYEEEE. The CDR3 consists of 15 residues. Trimming at V came to 4 bases and at J to 2 bases, leaving 6 bases not matched to a gene. CDR3 amino acids: CASSRAGATYNEQFF. As DNA, the CDR3 is TGTGCCAGCAGCCGGGCGGGAGCCACCTACAATGAGCAGTTCTTC. The variable domain in full, with the rest retrieved from reference TRBV5-6 and TRBJ2-1, is DAGVTQSPTHLIKTRGQQVTLRCSPKSGHDTVSWYQQALGQGPQFIFQYYEEEERQRGNFPDRFSGHQFPNYSSELNVNALLLGDSALYLCASSRAGATYNEQFFGPGTRLTVL.

This chain joins TRBV30 and TRBJ1-2; maybe TRBD1 (5 bases). There are 11 residues in the CDR3. Trimming cost V 3 bases and J 7 bases, with 9 bases left between them. CDR1 GTSNPN and CDR2 SVGIG come from the germline V gene (reference sequence). CDR3 residues: CAWRWDSGYTF. In DNA form, the CDR3 reads TGTGCCTGGAGGTGGGACTCTGGCTACACCTTC.

This chain uses TRBV5-4 with TRBJ2-2; no clear D gene. This CDR3 contains 16 residues. CDR1 is SGHNT, CDR2 YYREEE, per germline (reference sequence). Trimming left V 3 bases short and J 5 bases short, with 17 bases between. Written as DNA, the CDR3 is TGTGCCAGCAGCTCGGCGGAGAAAGGAGTGACCGGGGAGCTGTTTTTT. The encoded protein is CASSSAEKGVTGELFF.

This chain joins TRBV5-1 and TRBJ1-1; D is perhaps TRBD1 (5 bases). CDR1 and CDR2 from the germline V gene are SGHRS and YFSETQ. The CDR3 covers 14 residues. Between the trimmed V and J ends, which lost 4 bases and 1 base, there was a span of 11 bases. CDR3 sequence (DNA): TGCGCCAGCAGCGTGACAGAAACGAACACTGAAGCTTTCTTT. Amino acid sequence: CASSVTETNTEAFF.

V gene TRBV27 combines with J gene TRBJ1-1; TRBD1 matches at 7 bases. The V gene's germline CDR1 is MNHEY and CDR2 SMNVEV (reference sequence). This CDR3 is 12 amino acids long. Germline trimming cut 3 bases from V and 9 bases from J; bases unmatched to any gene: 4. The CDR3: CASSFLQGQAFF. The DNA for the CDR3 is TGTGCCAGCAGTTTCCTACAGGGGCAAGCTTTCTTT.

The rearrangement uses TRBV5-4 and TRBJ1-1, with unresolved D. Trimming cost V 5 bases and J 2 bases, with 10 bases left between them. This CDR3 contains 13 residues. Germline CDR1 reads SGHNT; CDR2 reads YYREEE (reference sequence). The CDR3 nucleotides read TGTGCCAGCAGGCTAGACGTAAACACTGAAGCTTTCTTT. Encoded protein: CASRLDVNTEAFF.

The rearrangement links TRBV19 to TRBJ2-7, with D maybe TRBD2 (6 bases). The germline V and J ends were trimmed by 4 bases and 6 bases, with 16 bases remaining between them. Germline loops: CDR1 LNHDA, CDR2 SQIVND (reference sequence). The CDR3 covers 14 residues. CDR3 DNA sequence: TGTGCCAGTAGTACGTGTTCAACTAGCTGCGAGCAGTACTTC. Encoded protein: CASSTCSTSCEQYF.

This chain links TRBV6-1 with TRBJ1-5; no firm D call. Trimming took off 7 bases at V and 4 bases at J, with 11 bases between the two ends. This CDR3 comprises 13 residues. From germline, CDR1 is MNHNS and CDR2 SASEGT. The CDR3 DNA reads TGTGCCAGCACCCTCGACGGGAATCAGCCCCAGCATTTT. Translation: CASTLDGNQPQHF.

The chain is built from TRBV30 and TRBJ2-1; 11 bases map to TRBD2. The CDR3 contains 14 residues. The V and J ends lost 3 bases and 4 bases, in that order; junction bases with no gene match: 2. CDR1 is GTSNPN, CDR2 SVGIG, per germline (reference sequence). The CDR3 reads CAWSGTSGYNEQFF. In DNA, the CDR3 is TGTGCCTGGAGCGGGACTAGCGGATACAATGAGCAGTTCTTC. Full variable domain (outside the CDR3, taken from reference TRBV30 and TRBJ2-1): SQTIHQWPATLVQPVGSPLSLECTVEGTSNPNLYWYRQAAGRGLQLLFYSVGIGQISSEVPQNLSASRPQDRQFILSSKKLLLSDSGFYLCAWSGTSGYNEQFFGPGTRLTVL.

CDR3 amino acids: CASSQGFGGYNEQFF. The CDR3, as DNA: TGTGCCAGCAGCCAAGGGTTCGGGGGTTACAATGAGCAGTTCTTC. The chain links TRBV4-2 to TRBJ2-1; D is perhaps TRBD2 (6 bases). Germline V gene data show CDR1 as LGHNA and CDR2 as YNFKEQ. With 1 base removed from V and 4 bases from J, the gap between germline ends came to 11 bases. The CDR3 is 15 residues long.

This CDR3 is CASSQGQGISYEQYF. CDR3 DNA sequence: TGCGCCAGCAGCCAAGGACAGGGGATTTCCTACGAGCAGTACTTC. This sequence joins TRBV4-3 and TRBJ2-5, with 8 bases fitting TRBD1. TRBJ2-7 matches the DNA end more closely, so the J call is doubtful. Germline-derived CDR1 and CDR2 are LGHNA and YSLEER. The CDR3 runs 15 residues.

CDR3: CASSQGTSGSFLEQYF. For the CDR3, the DNA is TGTGCCAGCAGCCAAGGGACTAGCGGGAGCTTCCTCGAGCAGTACTTC. The chain carries TRBV5-4 and TRBJ2-7, with TRBD2 matching over 14 bases. This CDR3 region has 16 residues. V lost 4 bases, J lost 6 bases, and 9 bases stayed unmatched. The germline V gene has CDR1 SGHNT and CDR2 YYREEE (reference sequence). The full variable domain, its missing parts supplied by reference TRBV5-4 and TRBJ2-7, is ETGVTQSPTHLIKTRGQQVTLRCSSQSGHNTVSWYQQALGQGPQFIFQYYREEENGRGNFPPRFSGLQFPNYSSELNVNALELDDSALYLCASSQGTSGSFLEQYFGPGTRLTVT.

The chain joins TRBV5-6 to TRBJ2-5, with 7 nucleotides matching TRBD2. V was pared by 2 bases and J by 4 bases, with 2 bases of the junction left unmatched. CDR3 length equals 13 residues. The V gene's germline CDR1 is SGHDT and CDR2 YYEEEE. The CDR3 region is CASSFGRTETQYF. The CDR3 DNA is TGTGCCAGCAGCTTCGGGAGGACAGAGACCCAGTACTTC.

This sequence joins TRBV9 and TRBJ2-5; 7 bases are shared with TRBD2. Germline trimming cut 4 bases from V and 2 bases from J; bases unmatched to any gene: 8. There are 15 residues in the CDR3. CDR1 SGDLS and CDR2 YYNGEE come from the germline V gene. The CDR3 here is CASSPPGTMQETQYF. Written as DNA, the CDR3 is TGTGCCAGCAGCCCCCCCGGGACTATGCAAGAGACCCAGTACTTC.

This chain connects TRBV5-1 to TRBJ2-3; the D is unclear. The V gene lost 3 bases and the J gene lost 7 bases, with 12 bases spanning the gap. Germline CDR1 SGHRS, CDR2 YFSETQ. The CDR3 covers 13 residues. Written as DNA, the CDR3 is TGCGCCAGCAGCTACCCTAGTACAAATACGCAGTATTTT. Its protein product is CASSYPSTNTQYF.

J is TRBJ2-1 and V is TRBV7-6; TRBD1 matches 9 bases. V lost 0 bases and J lost 6; bases outside the gene matches: 3. Germline values: CDR1 SGHVS, CDR2 FNYEAQ. This CDR3 is 15 amino acids long. The CDR3 DNA reads TGTGCCAGCAGCTTAGCGGGACAGGGAGGCAATGAGCAGTTCTTC. As protein: CASSLAGQGGNEQFF.

The CDR3 loop reads CASSLEPSGGLTISTDTQYF. CDR3 DNA: TGCGCCAGCAGCTTGGAACCTAGCGGGGGCCTAACCATTAGCACAGATACGCAGTATTTT. The chain joins TRBV5-1 to TRBJ2-3; TRBD2 agrees at 10 bases. V shed 0 bases and J 0 bases; nucleotides not matched to a gene: 13. The CDR3 consists of 20 residues. CDR1 is SGHRS, CDR2 YFSETQ, per germline.